One and the same sample provided the 10 T cell receptor beta chains below, sequenced in a study of CXCR3-negative and CXCR3-positive naive CD8 T cells. Preparation of TRB cDNA libraries relied on 5' RACE carrying UMI labels. One entry per CDR3 protein, without DNA, is what TCRdb gives after re-calling the 5' RACE reads. The table lists roughly 7,200 distinct CDR3 sequences. Sequencing input: naive CXCR3- CD8+ T cells from blood. Noted subset: CD45RO-CCR7+CD27+CD95- naive CD8+ T cells lacking CXCR3 (TNR3-). Receptor source: a human donor in good health. Some clones in this sample may be carry-over from other donors' samples.

The V gene is TRBV12-3 or TRBV12-4, the J gene TRBJ1-1; TCRdb returns TRBD1, unconfirmable since there is no DNA. This CDR3 spans 15 amino acids. CDR3 sequence: CASSLVDREDTEAFF.

By frequency, this clonotype is medium-sized (0.01 to 0.1%). V gene TRBV25-1 combines with J gene TRBJ2-5; TCRdb's assignment of TRBD1 cannot be checked, as there is no DNA. CDR3 length: 14 residues. Germline assignment: CDR1 MGHDK and CDR2 SYGVNS. The CDR3 loop reads CASIRAGAQETQYF.

The genes are TRBV29-1 and TRBJ2-3. Germline assignment: CDR1 SQVTM and CDR2 ANQGSEA. CDR3 length: 13 amino acids. CDR3 in amino acids: CSVEGRFIDTQYF.

This clonotype is labeled medium-sized based on frequency. The chain carries TRBV6-4 and TRBJ2-1; the D gene TCRdb calls, TRBD2, cannot be checked with no DNA. The V gene's germline CDR1 is MRHNA and CDR2 SNTAGT. CDR3 length equals 13 residues. CDR3 in amino acids: CAILRGPGTYKFF.

The gene calls are TRBV7-9 and TRBJ1-1; the TCRdb call, TRBD1, lacks DNA for checking. The CDR3 runs to 15 residues. Germline loops: CDR1 SEHNR, CDR2 FQNEAQ (reference sequence). CDR3 protein: CAITWTGRGFTEAFF.

This chain's CDR3 is CASSQTSGLGDTQYF. The chain is built from TRBV3-1 and TRBJ2-3; checking the TCRdb D call of TRBD2 is not possible without DNA. The CDR3 is 15 amino acids. Germline CDR1 LGHDT, CDR2 YNNKEL (reference sequence).

This chain joins TRBV7-9 and TRBJ2-2; TCRdb calls TRBD2, which cannot be checked without DNA. CDR1 SEHNR and CDR2 FQNEAQ come from the germline V gene (reference sequence). CDR3 size: 15 residues. The CDR3 loop is CASIPRAGNTGELFF.

The chain has TRBV7-2 and TRBJ2-3; the D call from TCRdb, TRBD2, cannot be confirmed without DNA. The CDR3 covers 14 residues. The germline CDR1 and CDR2 sequences are SGHTA and FQGNSA. This CDR3 reads CASSLGPSPDTQYF.

This clonotype is labeled medium-sized (0.01 to 0.1%) based on frequency. The chain employs TRBV9 and TRBJ2-7. This CDR3 is built from 12 residues. Germline V gene sequence: CDR1 SGDLS, CDR2 YYNGEE. CDR3 in amino acids: CASGGSSYEQYF.

J is TRBJ2-7 and V is TRBV27. In germline, CDR1 is MNHEY, CDR2 SMNVEV (reference sequence). This CDR3 comprises 13 residues. The chain's CDR3 is CASSMGTVYEQYF.